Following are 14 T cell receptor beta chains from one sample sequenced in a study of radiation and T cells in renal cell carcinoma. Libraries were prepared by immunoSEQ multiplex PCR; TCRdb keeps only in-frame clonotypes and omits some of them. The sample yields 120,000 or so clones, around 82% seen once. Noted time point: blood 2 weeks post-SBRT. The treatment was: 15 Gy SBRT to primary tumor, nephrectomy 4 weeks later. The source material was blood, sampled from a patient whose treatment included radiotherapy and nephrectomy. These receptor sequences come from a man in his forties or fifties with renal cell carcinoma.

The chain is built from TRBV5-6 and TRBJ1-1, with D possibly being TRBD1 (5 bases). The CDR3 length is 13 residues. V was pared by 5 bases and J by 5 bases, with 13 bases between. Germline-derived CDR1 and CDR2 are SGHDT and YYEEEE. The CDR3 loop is CASSQGFRTEAFF. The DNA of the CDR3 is TGTGCCAGCAGTCAGGGTTTTAGGACTGAAGCTTTCTTT.

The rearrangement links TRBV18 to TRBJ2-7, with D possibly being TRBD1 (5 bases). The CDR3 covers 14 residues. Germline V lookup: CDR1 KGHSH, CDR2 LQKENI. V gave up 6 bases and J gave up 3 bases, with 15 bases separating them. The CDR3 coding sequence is TGTGCCAGCTCTCCCAGGGCGGTAGGCTACGAGCAGTACTTC. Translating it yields CASSPRAVGYEQYF.

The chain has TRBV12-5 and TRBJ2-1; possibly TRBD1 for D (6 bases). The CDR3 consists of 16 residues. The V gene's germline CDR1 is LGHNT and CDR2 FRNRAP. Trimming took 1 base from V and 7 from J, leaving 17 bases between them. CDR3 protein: CASGLGQGTIVNEQFF. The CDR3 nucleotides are TGTGCTAGTGGTTTGGGTCAGGGGACGATTGTAAATGAGCAGTTCTTC.

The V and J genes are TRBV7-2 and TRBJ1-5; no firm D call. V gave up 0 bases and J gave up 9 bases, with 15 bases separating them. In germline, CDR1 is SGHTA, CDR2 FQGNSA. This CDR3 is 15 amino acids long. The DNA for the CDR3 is TGTGCCAGCAGCTTAGCTATCGGGGATGAGGGGCCCCAGCATTTT. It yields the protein CASSLAIGDEGPQHF.

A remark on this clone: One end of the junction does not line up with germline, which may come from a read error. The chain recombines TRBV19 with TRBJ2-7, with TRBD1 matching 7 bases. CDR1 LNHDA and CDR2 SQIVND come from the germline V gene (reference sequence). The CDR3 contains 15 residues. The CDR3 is CASSIGGQTSYEQYF. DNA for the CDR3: TGTGCCAGTAGCATAGGGGGACAGACATCCTACGAGCAGTACTTC. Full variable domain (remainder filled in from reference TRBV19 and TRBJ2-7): DGGITQSPKYLFRKEGQNVTLSCEQNLNHDAMYWYRQDPGQGLRLIYYSQIVNDFQKGDIAEGYSVSREKKESFPLTVTSAQKNPTAFYLCASSIGGQTSYEQYFGPGTRLTVT.

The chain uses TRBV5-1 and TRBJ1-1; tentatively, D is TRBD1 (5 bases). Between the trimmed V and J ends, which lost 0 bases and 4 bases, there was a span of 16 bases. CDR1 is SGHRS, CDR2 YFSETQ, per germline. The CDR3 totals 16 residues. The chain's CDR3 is CASSLEAQGQGTEAFF. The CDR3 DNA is TGCGCCAGCAGCTTGGAGGCCCAGGGTCAAGGCACTGAAGCTTTCTTT.

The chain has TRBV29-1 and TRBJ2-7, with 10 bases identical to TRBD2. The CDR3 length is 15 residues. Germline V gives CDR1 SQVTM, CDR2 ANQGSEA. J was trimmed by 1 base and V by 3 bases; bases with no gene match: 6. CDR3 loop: CSVESTSGYSYEQYF. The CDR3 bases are TGCAGCGTTGAGTCGACTAGCGGGTATTCCTACGAGCAGTACTTC.

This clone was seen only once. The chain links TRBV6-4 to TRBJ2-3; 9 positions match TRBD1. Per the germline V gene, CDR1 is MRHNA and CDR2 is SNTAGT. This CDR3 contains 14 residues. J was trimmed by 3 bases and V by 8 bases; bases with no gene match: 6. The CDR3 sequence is CASGTGIGTDTQYF. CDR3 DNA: TGTGCCAGCGGGACAGGGATCGGGACAGATACGCAGTATTTT.

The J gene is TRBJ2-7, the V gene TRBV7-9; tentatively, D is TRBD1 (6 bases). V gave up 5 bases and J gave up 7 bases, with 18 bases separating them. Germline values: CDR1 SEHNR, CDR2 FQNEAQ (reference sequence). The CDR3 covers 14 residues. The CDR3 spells CASSTAWTVWEQYF. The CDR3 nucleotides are TGTGCCAGCAGCACGGCCTGGACAGTGTGGGAGCAGTACTTC.

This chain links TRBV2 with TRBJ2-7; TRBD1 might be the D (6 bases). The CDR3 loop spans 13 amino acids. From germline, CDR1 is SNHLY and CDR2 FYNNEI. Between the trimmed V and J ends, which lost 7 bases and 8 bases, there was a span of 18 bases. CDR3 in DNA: TGTGCCAGCACCTCCGGGACACTCTATCAGCAGTACTTC. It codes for CASTSGTLYQQYF. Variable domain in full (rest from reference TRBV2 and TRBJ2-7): EPEVTQTPSHQVTQMGQEVILRCVPISNHLYFYWYRQILGQKVEFLVSFYNNEISEKSEIFDDQFSVERPDGSNFTLKIRSTKLEDSAMYFCASTSGTLYQQYFGPGTRLTVT.

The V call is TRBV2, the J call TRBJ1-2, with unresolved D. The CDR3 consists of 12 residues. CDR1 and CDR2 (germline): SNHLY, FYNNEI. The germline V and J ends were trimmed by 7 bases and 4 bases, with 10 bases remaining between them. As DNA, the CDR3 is TGTGCCAGCAACCCAGGCGCCTATGGCTACACCTTC. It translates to CASNPGAYGYTF. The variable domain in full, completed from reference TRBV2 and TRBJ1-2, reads EPEVTQTPSHQVTQMGQEVILRCVPISNHLYFYWYRQILGQKVEFLVSFYNNEISEKSEIFDDQFSVERPDGSNFTLKIRSTKLEDSAMYFCASNPGAYGYTFGSGTRLTVV.

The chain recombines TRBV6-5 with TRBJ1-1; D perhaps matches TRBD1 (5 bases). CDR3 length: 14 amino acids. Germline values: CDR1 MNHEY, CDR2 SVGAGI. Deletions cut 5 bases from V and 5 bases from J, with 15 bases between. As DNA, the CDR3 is TGTGCCAGCAGTCCGGACACTGTTCTAACTGAAGCTTTCTTT. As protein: CASSPDTVLTEAFF.

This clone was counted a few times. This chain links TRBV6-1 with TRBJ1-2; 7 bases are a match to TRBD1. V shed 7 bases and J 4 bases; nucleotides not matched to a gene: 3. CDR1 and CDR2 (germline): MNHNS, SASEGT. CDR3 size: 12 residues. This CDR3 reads CASNRDSYGYTF. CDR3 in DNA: TGTGCCAGCAACCGGGACAGCTATGGCTACACCTTC.

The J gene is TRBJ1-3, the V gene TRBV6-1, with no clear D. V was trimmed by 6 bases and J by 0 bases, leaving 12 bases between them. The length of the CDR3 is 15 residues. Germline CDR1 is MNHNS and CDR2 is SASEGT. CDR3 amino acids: CASRSGSSSGNTIYF. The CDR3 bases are TGTGCCAGCAGGAGCGGTTCTAGCTCTGGAAACACCATATATTTT.